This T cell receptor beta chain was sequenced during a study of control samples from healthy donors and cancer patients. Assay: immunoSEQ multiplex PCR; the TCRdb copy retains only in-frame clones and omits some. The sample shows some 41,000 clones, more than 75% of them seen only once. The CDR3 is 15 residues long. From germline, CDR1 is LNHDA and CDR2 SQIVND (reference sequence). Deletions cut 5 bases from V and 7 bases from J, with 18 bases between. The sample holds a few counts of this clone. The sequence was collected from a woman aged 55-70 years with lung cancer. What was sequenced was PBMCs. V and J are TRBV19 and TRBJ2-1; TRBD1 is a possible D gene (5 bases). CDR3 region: CASSPDRFPTNEQFF. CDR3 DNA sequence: TGTGCCAGTAGTCCCGACAGATTTCCCACTAATGAGCAGTTCTTC.